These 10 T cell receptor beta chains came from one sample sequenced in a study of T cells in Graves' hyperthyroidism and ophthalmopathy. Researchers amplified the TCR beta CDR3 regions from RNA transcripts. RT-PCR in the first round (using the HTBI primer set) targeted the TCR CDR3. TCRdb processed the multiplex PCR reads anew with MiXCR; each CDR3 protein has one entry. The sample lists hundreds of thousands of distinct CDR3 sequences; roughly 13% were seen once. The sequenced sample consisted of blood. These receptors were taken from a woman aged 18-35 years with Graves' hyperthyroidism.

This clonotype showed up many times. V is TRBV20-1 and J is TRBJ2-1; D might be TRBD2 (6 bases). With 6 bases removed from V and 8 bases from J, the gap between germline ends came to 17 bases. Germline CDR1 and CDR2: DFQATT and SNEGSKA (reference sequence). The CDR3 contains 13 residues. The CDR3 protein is CSAGGATVHEQFF. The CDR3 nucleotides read TGCAGTGCGGGAGGCGCCACGGTCCATGAGCAGTTCTTC.

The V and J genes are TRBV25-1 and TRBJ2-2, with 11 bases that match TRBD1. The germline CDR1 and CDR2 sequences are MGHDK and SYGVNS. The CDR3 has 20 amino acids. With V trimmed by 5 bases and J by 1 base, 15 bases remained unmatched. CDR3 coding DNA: TGTGCCAGCAGTTCACTCGGACAGGGGGCAGCGGTTGGGAACACCGGGGAGCTGTTTTTT. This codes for CASSSLGQGAAVGNTGELFF.

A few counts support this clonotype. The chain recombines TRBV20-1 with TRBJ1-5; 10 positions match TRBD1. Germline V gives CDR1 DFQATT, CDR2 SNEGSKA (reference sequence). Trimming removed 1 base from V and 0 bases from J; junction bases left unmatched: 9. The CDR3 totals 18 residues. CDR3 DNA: TGCAGTGCTAGAGCAGAGGACAGGGGGGGTCTTAGCAATCAGCCCCAGCATTTT. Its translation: CSARAEDRGGLSNQPQHF.

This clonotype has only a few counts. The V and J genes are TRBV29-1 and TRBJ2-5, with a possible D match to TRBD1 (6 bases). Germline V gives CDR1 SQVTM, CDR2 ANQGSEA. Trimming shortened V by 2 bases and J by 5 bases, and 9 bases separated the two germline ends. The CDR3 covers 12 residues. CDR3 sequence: CSVERQGETQYF. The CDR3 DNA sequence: TGCAGCGTTGAACGCCAGGGGGAGACCCAGTACTTC.

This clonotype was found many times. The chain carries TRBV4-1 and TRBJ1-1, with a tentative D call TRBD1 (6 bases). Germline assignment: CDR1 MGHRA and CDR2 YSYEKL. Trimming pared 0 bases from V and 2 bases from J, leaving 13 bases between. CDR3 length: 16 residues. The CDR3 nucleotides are TGCGCCAGCAGCCAAGACGGGGGCTTCCTAAACACTGAAGCTTTCTTT. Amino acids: CASSQDGGFLNTEAFF.

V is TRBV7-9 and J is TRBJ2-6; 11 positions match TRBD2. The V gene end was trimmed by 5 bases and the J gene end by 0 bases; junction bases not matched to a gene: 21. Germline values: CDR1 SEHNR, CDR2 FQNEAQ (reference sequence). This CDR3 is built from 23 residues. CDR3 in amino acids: CASSLGVASGGFEVPSGANVLTF. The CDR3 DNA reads TGTGCCAGCAGCCTGGGAGTAGCTAGCGGGGGGTTTGAAGTCCCCTCTGGGGCCAACGTCCTGACTTTC. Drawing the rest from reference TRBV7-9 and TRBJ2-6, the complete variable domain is DTGVSQNPRHKITKRGQNVTFRCDPISEHNRLYWYRQTLGQGPEFLTYFQNEAQLEKSRLLSDRFSAERPKGSFSTLEIQRTEQGDSAMYLCASSLGVASGGFEVPSGANVLTFGAGSRLTVL.

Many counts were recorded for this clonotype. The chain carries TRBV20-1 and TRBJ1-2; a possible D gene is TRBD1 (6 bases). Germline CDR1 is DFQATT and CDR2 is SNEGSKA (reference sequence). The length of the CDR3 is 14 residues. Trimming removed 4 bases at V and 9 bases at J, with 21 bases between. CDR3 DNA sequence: TGCAGTGCTACCTCCCCAGGGGAGGGGAGTAGCTACACCTTC. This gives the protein CSATSPGEGSSYTF.

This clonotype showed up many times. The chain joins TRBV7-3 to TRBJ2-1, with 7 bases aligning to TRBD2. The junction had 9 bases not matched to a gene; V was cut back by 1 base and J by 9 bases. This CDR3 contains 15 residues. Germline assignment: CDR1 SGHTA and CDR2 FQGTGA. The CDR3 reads CASSLIPGGWSEQFF. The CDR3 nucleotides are TGTGCCAGCAGCTTAATCCCGGGGGGTTGGAGTGAGCAGTTCTTC.

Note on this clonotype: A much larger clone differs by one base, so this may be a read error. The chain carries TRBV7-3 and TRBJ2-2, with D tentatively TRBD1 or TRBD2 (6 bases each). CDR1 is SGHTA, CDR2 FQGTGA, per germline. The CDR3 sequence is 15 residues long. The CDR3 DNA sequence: TGTGCCAGCAGCTCTAAAGGGGGGAACATCGGGGAGCTGTTTTTT. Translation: CASSSKGGNIGELFF.

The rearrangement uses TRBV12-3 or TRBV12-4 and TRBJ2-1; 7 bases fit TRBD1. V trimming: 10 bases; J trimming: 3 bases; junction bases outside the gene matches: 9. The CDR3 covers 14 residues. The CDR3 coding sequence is TGTGCCACCGGGACAGACGAATTCTACAATGAGCAGTTCTTC. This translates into CATGTDEFYNEQFF.